This T cell receptor (beta chain) was captured in a study of T cells in Graves' hyperthyroidism and ophthalmopathy. The wider study: Staff took peripheral blood when the initial diagnosis was made, before any treatment began.

Study-level points and caveats: Among clonotypes expanded in thyroid above 0.001, most were also found in blood.

Clinicians diagnosed patients from clinical symptoms, serum thyroxine and TRAb, thyroid ultrasound and orbital computed tomography. TCR beta CDR3 regions were amplified from RNA transcripts. The TCR CDR3 first-round RT-PCR relied on the HTBI primer set. TCRdb re-analysed the multiplex PCR reads in MiXCR, keeping a single row per CDR3 protein. The data contain about 840,000 distinct CDR3 sequences, roughly 40% of them seen just once; the ten biggest clones take up 8.9%. To note about this clonotype: Its target is not known.

The sample was blood. This receptor was identified in a man between 18 and 29 years old with Graves' hyperthyroidism.

CDR3 nucleotide sequence: TGTGCCAGGAAGGCCATCCCAACCTACGAGCAGTACTTC. Protein: CARKAIPTYEQYF. The chain couples TRBV6-6 to TRBJ2-7, with D uncertain. V was cut by 9 bases and J by 2 bases, with 14 bases left in between. The CDR3 loop spans 13 amino acids. Germline V gene data show CDR1 as MNHNY and CDR2 as SVGAGI (reference sequence).